This TCR beta chain is drawn from a study of cytomegalovirus exposure and HLA in healthy donors. It was with 60 Vbeta and 13 Jbeta primers that the PCR ran. Data came from immunoSEQ multiplex PCR; TCRdb stores just in-frame clones and leaves some out. The sample lists over 90,000 clones; 70% to 90% were seen once. The V and J ends lost 5 bases and 6 bases respectively, with 11 bases between them. CDR1 and CDR2 (germline): SGHTA, FQGTGA. This CDR3 is built from 12 residues. Sequencing was carried out using PBMCs. This TCR was sampled from a man in his forties in good health and CMV-seronegative. The chain is built from TRBV7-3 and TRBJ2-7; D unresolved. The CDR3 nucleotides read TGTGCCAGCAGCCCGACTGGAGTCGAGCAGTACTTC. This codes for CASSPTGVEQYF.